The clone carrying this T cell receptor (beta chain) was picked up a small number of times. Its antigen is unknown. This specimen comes from a study of identical twins. The CDR3 length is 16 residues. V was pared by 7 bases and J by 4 bases, with 12 bases of the junction left unmatched. From germline, CDR1 is KGHDR and CDR2 SFDVKD. Everyone who gave samples was a healthy Caucasian. Overall study findings and caveats: Excess twin sharing in beta out-of-frame sequences was weaker. Out-of-frame alpha sequences shared by twins showed excess low generation probability.

A universal primer site was created by template switching, with the cDNA bearing unique molecular identifiers. TCRdb itself ran the 5' RACE reads through MiXCR, one entry per CDR3 protein. The sample consists of under 1 million distinct CDR3 sequences, 10% to 15% of them appearing once. These data also featured in a second study, about yellow fever vaccine responses in identical twins.

The chain is built from TRBV24-1 and TRBJ2-5, with 9 bases matching TRBD2. Sequencing was done on a sample of PBMCs. The receptor comes from a woman younger than 30 in good health. In nucleotides, the CDR3 is TGTGCCACCAGCCACCCTGGGCGGGGGGGCCTAGAGACCCAGTACTTC. It is translated as CATSHPGRGGLETQYF.